This T cell receptor (beta chain) was obtained from a study of CD8+ T cells in alopecia areata. V was pared by 0 bases and J by 12 bases, with 12 bases of the junction left unmatched. The germline V gene encodes CDR1 GTSNPN and CDR2 SVGIG (reference sequence). This CDR3 has 14 amino acids. Investigators isolated RNA and reverse transcribed it into cDNA to act as the sequencing template. Produced via immunoSEQ multiplex PCR; TCRdb's table is partial and in-frame only. The table has 150,000 or so clones, over 45% seen once; the top ten hold approximately 7%. Comments on this clone: Its antigen is currently unknown.

Study findings and constraints: Scalp sequencing also captures normal skin's resident alphabeta T cells.

Sequences were obtained from CD4+ T cells sorted from blood. The genes are TRBV30 and TRBJ2-7, with 9 bases aligning to TRBD2. The sequence came from a human donor with alopecia areata. Here the CDR3 DNA reads TGTGCCTGGAGTGTGGGAGCGGGAGGTGTCAAGCGGTACTTC. Translating it yields CAWSVGAGGVKRYF.